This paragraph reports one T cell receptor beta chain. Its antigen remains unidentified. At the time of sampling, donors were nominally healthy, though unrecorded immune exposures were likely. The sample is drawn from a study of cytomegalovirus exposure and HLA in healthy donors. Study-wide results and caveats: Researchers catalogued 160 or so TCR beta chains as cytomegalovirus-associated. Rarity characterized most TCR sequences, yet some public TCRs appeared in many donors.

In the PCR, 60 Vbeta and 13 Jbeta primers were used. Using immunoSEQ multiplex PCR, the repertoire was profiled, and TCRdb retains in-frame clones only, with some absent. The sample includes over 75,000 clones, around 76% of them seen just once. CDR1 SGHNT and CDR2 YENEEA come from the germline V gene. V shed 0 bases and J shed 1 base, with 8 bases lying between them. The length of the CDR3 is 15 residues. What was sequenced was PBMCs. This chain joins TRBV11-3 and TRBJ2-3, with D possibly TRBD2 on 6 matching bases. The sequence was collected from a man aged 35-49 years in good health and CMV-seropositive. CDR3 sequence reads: CASSLEGGGTDTQYF. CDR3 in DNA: TGTGCCAGCAGCTTAGAGGGCGGGGGCACAGATACGCAGTATTTT.